The following is a T cell receptor (beta chain) sequence with its context. In this sample, this clonotype turned up a few times. Its cognate antigen has yet to be identified. Base qualities are not provided; no much larger clone lies one nucleotide away. Receptors were amplified or captured by 5' RACE. The instrument given in TCRdb is Illumina HiSeq 2500. A second PCR of about 7 to 12 cycles was performed with a sample-barcoded 5' primer and a J-beta primer mix. A unique molecular identifier was introduced onto each TCR beta cDNA molecule by a template-switch 5' adaptor carrying 12 random nucleotides. Each sample yielded at least 2.5 million CDR3-containing paired-end reads. All of the RNA was converted into first-strand cDNA using the Mint cDNA synthesis kit, with a TRBC-specific oligonucleotide serving as the primer. Following uracil-DNA glycosylase treatment, all cDNA underwent a first 18-cycle PCR with the universal primers M1SS and BC2_uni_R. The paper's data handling went like this. For normalization, 1 million high-quality reads were randomly selected from each sample, with every read carrying a distinct molecular identifier. Instead of being binned into consensus sequences, reads that shared molecular identifiers were thrown out. MiTCR, with a Q25 quality threshold and the strictest error-elimination algorithm, was used for CDR3 identification, clonotype clustering and error correction. A nonparametric unseen species model with Euler transformation was used to estimate a lower bound on total TCR beta diversity. TCRdb itself trimmed the public reads at Q25 with fastp, ran MiXCR and retained productive beta chains. Under each unique CDR3 protein, matching rows form one entry showing the most common genes and DNA. The V and J calls and clone size come from TCRdb's table, not from the authors' own analysis. This sample holds 600,000 to 650,000 distinct CDR3 sequences; 58% were observed only once. Clones ranked in the top ten supply around 37% of the sample.

Between the V and J ends, shortened by 3 bases and 2 bases respectively, the junction contains 10 bases. The CDR3 runs 13 residues from the cysteine to the phenylalanine. Just CDR3 DNA is preserved here, 39 bases in frame from base 1. CDR1 and CDR2 are drawn from the germline V gene (reference sequence): DFQATT, SNEGSKA. The sample belongs to a study of blood T cells in healthy people across ages (dated by TCRdb to between 2014 and 2016). For context, the study as a whole: In model experiments, roughly one uniquely barcoded TCR beta cDNA molecule per two T cells was captured by template switching. For two donors (one aged 18 to 29 and one aged 80 or older), the study analyzed two additional independent replicas of 1 million unique cDNA reads from the same blood draw. To avoid experimental bias, donors of different ages were spread randomly across the sequencing lanes. Four age groups were formed from the donors: young (average approximately 15 years), middle-aged (around 40), aged (under 70) and long-lived (around 80). Using deep sequencing normalized with unique cDNA molecular identifiers, the study measured how TCR beta repertoire diversity changes with age.

What the research found in general, with its limitations: Because the CMV infection status of the donors was unknown, age-related changes in expanded clonotypes may potentially have been confounded. As age increased, observed TCR beta diversity per million T cells dropped in a roughly linear way, and a significant reduction was already evident by age 40. Estimates of total diversity based on one million sequenced T cells were considered lower bounds and underestimates. Compared with the aged group, the long-lived group had more naive CD4+ T cells, fewer expanded clones and increased TCR diversity, a pattern suggesting age selection. Conclusive comparison of naive and antigen-experienced compartments was prevented by the profiling of bulk unsorted PBMCs. There was a strong correlation between observed TCR beta diversity and the percentage of naive T cells measured by flow cytometry.

The donors were roughly 39 Caucasian individuals from Russia, aged roughly 6 to 95 years, who were systemically healthy. Each donor gave roughly 9.5 milliliters of peripheral blood, collected into EDTA-treated Vacutainer tubes. Ficoll-Paque density-gradient centrifugation was used to isolate PBMCs, with at least 6 million per sample. Total RNA, at least 5 micrograms per sample, was extracted from PBMCs with Trizol reagent. Naive CD45RAhigh/CD27high T cell percentages were measured by flow cytometry on a PBMC aliquot from every donor. This TCR was sampled from a man in his fifties or sixties in good health. The specimen sequenced was blood. This sequence uses TRBV20-1 and TRBJ1-2; the D gene assignment is ambiguous. The DNA sequence follows: TGCAGTGCTAGTTTGGCAGCGAACTATGGCTACACCTTC. Its protein is CSASLAANYGYTF.